The clone carrying this T cell receptor (beta chain) appeared many times. Its specificity is unknown. TCRdb itself ran the 5' RACE reads through MiXCR, one entry per CDR3 protein. The profile covers about 53,000 distinct CDR3 sequences, with under 4.5% appearing a single time and about 3% taken by the ten largest. This sample was included in a study of neurological immune-mediated disorders. Unsorted libraries were prepared from 2 million PBMCs that had been stored at -80 C. Findings and limits, study-wide: None of the CDR3 amino acid sequences of expanded clones were shared across subjects, and this suggested private repertoires in all groups.

The germline gives CDR1 DFQATT, CDR2 SNEGSKA (reference sequence). This CDR3 contains 15 residues. Germline trimming cut 5 bases from V and 0 bases from J; bases unmatched to any gene: 5. This receptor was identified in a woman in her 30s with multiple sclerosis. Sequenced sample: PBMCs. The rearrangement uses TRBV20-1 and TRBJ2-4, with TRBD2 matching 9 bases. CDR3 in DNA: TGCAGTGCTCCTCTAGCGGGGCTAGCCAAAAACATTCAGTACTTC. Translating gives CSAPLAGLAKNIQYF.